Detailed here is one T cell receptor beta chain. The specificity of this receptor is unknown. Base quality data are lacking; no much larger clone is found one base away. This record belongs to a study of CD8 T cells in Susac syndrome (dated by TCRdb to about 2019). In terms of the full investigation: Repertoire sequencing was used to test whether CD8+ T cell activation and differentiation in Susac syndrome was antigen driven. The study compared CD8+ T cell repertoire clonality among over ten healthy donors, 14 Susac syndrome patients and approximately 16 multiple sclerosis patients.

V was cut back by 1 base and J by 2 bases, leaving a gap of 10 bases between them. CDR1 and CDR2 are drawn from the germline V gene: KGHDR, SFDVKD. The CDR3 measures 15 amino acids from cysteine to phenylalanine. The CDR3 DNA has 45 bases and is translated from base 1. Overall study outcomes, separate from this receptor: The number of individuals in the TCR sequencing and HLA analysis was acknowledged as relatively small.

RNA was extracted using the RNeasy kit, and about 0.45 to 1 microgram was reverse transcribed with random hexamers. The immunoSEQ multiplex PCR assay, which covers 54 Vbeta and 13 Jbeta segments, was used to amplify TCR beta CDR3 regions. To correct PCR amplification bias, a synthetic template baseline was used for both primer optimization and computational correction. Turning to the authors' computational methods: Only productive sequences were kept, with reads annotated to V, D and J genes according to IMGT and analyzed in immunoSEQ Analyzer. Clonality was calculated as one minus the Shannon entropy normalized by log2 of the number of productive unique sequences. For each patient and control, public and private clones were evaluated among the 100 most prevalent clones. Clones were defined as Susac-specific when absent from the healthy and MS cohorts, from 1052 published viral clones and from other ImmuneACCESS disease sequences. Using fastp trimming at Q25 and MiXCR clonotype assembly, TCRdb reanalyzed the public sequencing data and kept in-frame beta chains. Duplicate CDR3 protein sequences are folded into a single record with the most common DNA and genes. The V and J calls shown here were made by TCRdb, not taken from the authors' results. The sample table holds about 300,000 distinct CDR3 sequences, of which about 89% were seen once. Of the sample, roughly 0.17% is held by the ten largest clones.

High-throughput TCR beta sequencing profiled peripheral blood CD8+ and CD4+ T cells from healthy donors, Susac syndrome patients and multiple sclerosis patients. Multiple sclerosis controls were treatment-naive patients with stable or active relapsing-remitting disease fulfilling revised McDonald criteria. Bulk CD8+ and CD4+ T cells were purified by magnetic negative isolation, while CD8+ TEMRA cells were enriched using FACS. Blood was collected in EDTA tubes and processed within 24 hours, with PBMCs isolated through density gradient centrifugation. PBMCs intended for TCR sequencing were cryopreserved in liquid nitrogen and were subsequently thawed in a 37 degrees C water bath. The sorted or isolated CD4+, CD8+ and CD8+ TEMRA cells reached a purity of at least 90%.

The receptor was derived from a human donor with multiple sclerosis. The sample was CD8+ T cells from PBMCs. The rearranged segments are TRBV24-1 and TRBJ2-5; no D gene can be assigned with confidence. CDR3 reads: CATSDFLGTQETQYF. The DNA sequence follows: TGTGCCACCAGTGATTTTTTGGGCACACAAGAGACCCAGTACTTC.